These 24 T cell receptor beta chains originate from one sample sequenced in a study of blood T cell repertoires in COVID-19. Profiling relied on immunoSEQ multiplex PCR, and the TCRdb table lists in-frame clones only, not all of them. The sample shows 35,000 to 45,000 clones, approximately 91% of them seen only once. What was sequenced was peripheral blood. These receptors were collected from an older man with active COVID-19.

The rearrangement links TRBV3-1 (or the pseudogene TRBV3-2) to TRBJ2-1, with 15 bases lining up with TRBD2. J lost 4 bases, V lost 4 bases, and 11 bases had no gene match. The CDR3 is 19 residues long. Germline CDR1 LGHDT, CDR2 YNNKEL (reference sequence). CDR3 DNA sequence: TGTGCCAGCAGCCTGGAAGGACTAGCGGGGGGGGCCCCATACAATGAGCAGTTCTTC. Translating it yields CASSLEGLAGGAPYNEQFF.

The chain couples TRBV7-9 to TRBJ2-3; TRBD2 matches 8 bases. CDR3 length: 17 residues. Germline V gene data show CDR1 as SEHNR and CDR2 as FQNEAQ (reference sequence). Losses at the gene ends were 5 bases for V and 3 bases for J; bases not matched to a gene: 13. CDR3 amino acids: CASSPLTGRAVTDTQYF. The CDR3 DNA follows: TGTGCCAGCAGCCCACTGACCGGGAGGGCCGTTACAGATACGCAGTATTTT.

The chain links TRBV6-5 to TRBJ1-2; no definite D call. The germline gives CDR1 MNHEY, CDR2 SVGAGI. This CDR3 comprises 16 residues. Trimming removed 4 bases from V and 7 bases from J, with 22 bases in between. CDR3 DNA sequence: TGTGCCAGCAGTTTTGAAGGGAGTCGAGACCTTTTTGGCTACACCTTC. The encoded protein is CASSFEGSRDLFGYTF.

In its sample, this clone was seen once. The chain links TRBV7-2 to TRBJ1-4; D possibly corresponds to TRBD1 (6 bases). V lost 5 bases to trimming and J lost 4 bases, with 17 bases between them. The CDR3 is made up of 16 amino acids. CDR1 and CDR2 from the germline V gene are SGHTA and FQGNSA. The CDR3 spells CASSHQLTGVNEKLFF. The CDR3 DNA reads TGTGCCAGCAGCCACCAATTGACAGGAGTTAATGAAAAACTGTTTTTT.

The rearrangement uses TRBV4-1 and TRBJ2-1, with 9 bases matching TRBD2. CDR3 length: 16 amino acids. Per germline, CDR1 MGHRA and CDR2 YSYEKL. Losses at the gene ends were 1 base for V and 5 bases for J; bases not matched to a gene: 6. The CDR3 here is CASSQALAGGNNEQFF. The CDR3 nucleotides are TGCGCCAGCAGCCAAGCCCTGGCGGGGGGGAACAATGAGCAGTTCTTC.

The gene calls are TRBV30 and TRBJ1-4; D not resolved. CDR3 length: 12 residues. V gave up 2 bases and J gave up 8 bases, with 9 bases separating them. Germline assignment: CDR1 GTSNPN and CDR2 SVGIG (reference sequence). CDR3 coding DNA: TGTGCCTGGAGTTTCTGGCGGGAAAAACTGTTTTTT. Translated: CAWSFWREKLFF.

V is TRBV2 and J is TRBJ2-3; D is unclear. In germline, CDR1 is SNHLY, CDR2 FYNNEI. V lost 6 bases, J lost 1 base, and 11 bases lay in between. The CDR3 sequence is 14 residues long. CDR3 loop: CASRILSRTDTQYF. The CDR3, as DNA: TGTGCCAGCAGGATTCTAAGTCGCACAGATACGCAGTATTTT.

The chain carries TRBV5-1 and TRBJ2-4; 7 bases line up with TRBD1. Germline values: CDR1 SGHRS, CDR2 YFSETQ. The CDR3 totals 16 residues. The V and J ends lost 5 bases and 0 bases, in that order; junction bases with no gene match: 8. In DNA, the CDR3 is TGCGCCAGCAGTCCCGGGACAGAGCTAGCCAAAAACATTCAGTACTTC. The encoded protein is CASSPGTELAKNIQYF.

The V gene is TRBV7-3, the J gene TRBJ2-5; 8 bases are a match to TRBD1. V lost 2 bases to trimming and J lost 4 bases; unmatched junction nucleotides: 9. The V gene's germline CDR1 is SGHTA and CDR2 FQGTGA. The CDR3 is 16 residues long. The CDR3 nucleotides are TGTGCCAGCAGCTTAGCACCCGGACAGGGTAGAGAGACCCAGTACTTC. As protein: CASSLAPGQGRETQYF.

V gene TRBV4-1 combines with J gene TRBJ1-5, with 8 positions matching TRBD1. V gave up 0 bases and J gave up 2 bases; unmatched junction bases: 6. The V gene's germline CDR1 is MGHRA and CDR2 YSYEKL. The CDR3 is 17 amino acids. The CDR3 nucleotides read TGCGCCAGCAGCCAAGACGGGGACAGGTGGCGCAATCAGCCCCAGCATTTT. Translation: CASSQDGDRWRNQPQHF.

The chain combines TRBV2 with TRBJ2-7; a possible D gene is TRBD1 (6 bases). Per germline, CDR1 SNHLY and CDR2 FYNNEI. This CDR3 comprises 14 residues. The germline V and J ends were trimmed by 7 bases and 4 bases, with 17 bases remaining between them. CDR3 loop: CASMGAGVTYEQYF. The CDR3 DNA follows: TGTGCCAGCATGGGAGCAGGGGTCACTTACGAGCAGTACTTC.

The chain recombines TRBV30 with TRBJ2-7, with D possibly being TRBD2 (5 bases). Germline V gene sequence: CDR1 GTSNPN, CDR2 SVGIG (reference sequence). This CDR3 is built from 15 residues. The V gene lost 3 bases and the J gene lost 0 bases, with 15 bases spanning the gap. The DNA for the CDR3 is TGTGCCTGGAGCCCCAACCGGGGTATCTCCTACGAGCAGTACTTC. Amino acid sequence: CAWSPNRGISYEQYF.

The rearrangement links TRBV24-1 to TRBJ1-2; TRBD1 matches 9 bases. The CDR3 is 15 residues long. The ends lost 2 bases at V and 2 bases at J; junction bases unmatched: 2. The germline V gene has CDR1 KGHDR and CDR2 SFDVKD. The CDR3: CATSDWTGANYGYTF. CDR3 nucleotides: TGTGCCACCAGTGATTGGACAGGGGCGAACTATGGCTACACCTTC.

J is TRBJ1-5 and V is TRBV3-1 (or the pseudogene TRBV3-2), with D perhaps TRBD1 (6 bases). The length of the CDR3 is 15 residues. Germline CDR1 and CDR2: LGHDT and YNNKEL (reference sequence). Between the trimmed V and J ends, which lost 0 bases and 7 bases, there was a span of 13 bases. CDR3 amino acids: CASSQDPTGFQPQHF. The CDR3 DNA sequence: TGTGCCAGCAGCCAAGATCCAACAGGGTTCCAGCCCCAGCATTTT.

This clone was found once. V gene TRBV12-3 or TRBV12-4 combines with J gene TRBJ2-4; D possibly corresponds to TRBD2 (6 bases). The CDR3 is 13 residues long. Trimming shortened V by 4 bases and J by 8 bases, and 12 bases separated the two germline ends. The CDR3 DNA sequence: TGTGCCAGCAGTTCGGCGGGGATTGACATTCAGTACTTC. Translation gives CASSSAGIDIQYF.

As DNA, the CDR3 is TGCGCCAGCAGCCCCGGACAGGGAATATTACCGAATGAAAAACTGTTTTTT. It specifies CASSPGQGILPNEKLFF. This rearrangement joins TRBV4-3 to TRBJ1-4, with 8 bases matching TRBD1. From germline, CDR1 is LGHNA and CDR2 YSLEER. After removal of 4 bases from V and 5 bases from J, the junction contained 12 bases not matched to a gene. The CDR3 contains 17 residues.

This chain connects TRBV24-1 to TRBJ2-1; 9 nucleotides agree with TRBD2. This CDR3 spans 16 amino acids. V trimming: 4 bases; J trimming: 8 bases; junction bases outside the gene matches: 11. Germline V lookup: CDR1 KGHDR, CDR2 SFDVKD. CDR3: CATSDPSARGGHEQFF. CDR3 DNA: TGTGCCACCAGTGACCCGTCTGCGCGGGGGGGCCATGAGCAGTTCTTC.

V and J are TRBV28 and TRBJ2-3, with D possibly matching TRBD2 (5 bases). This CDR3 region has 16 residues. Per germline, CDR1 MDHEN and CDR2 SYDVKM. V shed 1 base and J shed 4 bases, with 15 bases lying between them. CDR3 sequence reads: CASSLLVGKRADTQYF. The CDR3 DNA is TGTGCCAGCAGTTTATTAGTCGGCAAGAGGGCAGATACGCAGTATTTT.

The chain uses TRBV18 and TRBJ1-1; unclear D gene. Germline loops: CDR1 KGHSH, CDR2 LQKENI. This CDR3 contains 13 residues. V was shortened by 6 bases and J by 7 bases, with 15 bases between the two germline ends. Here the CDR3 reads CASSGEEYSEAFF. CDR3 nucleotide sequence: TGTGCCAGCTCCGGGGAAGAGTATAGTGAAGCTTTCTTT.

The V and J genes are TRBV24-1 and TRBJ2-7, with D unresolved. This CDR3 is built from 13 residues. The germline gives CDR1 KGHDR, CDR2 SFDVKD. V was shortened by 0 bases and J by 3 bases, with 5 bases between the two germline ends. The CDR3 region is CATSDLRSYEQYF. In nucleotides, the CDR3 is TGTGCCACCAGTGATTTGCGTAGCTACGAGCAGTACTTC.

V gene TRBV9 combines with J gene TRBJ1-1; TRBD1 might be the D (6 bases). The CDR3 sequence is 15 residues long. Germline CDR1 is SGDLS and CDR2 is YYNGEE. Trimming removed 0 bases at V and 0 bases at J, with 9 bases between. CDR3 protein: CASSVGQALNTEAFF. The CDR3 region has the DNA TGTGCCAGCAGCGTAGGACAGGCCTTGAACACTGAAGCTTTCTTT.

Here the CDR3 reads CASSLGGGGNYEQYF. The CDR3 bases are TGTGCCAGCAGCTTAGGGGGCGGGGGCAACTACGAGCAGTACTTC. This chain connects TRBV7-2 to TRBJ2-7, with a weak D call TRBD2 (7 bases). Trimming shortened V by 1 base and J by 3 bases, and 13 bases separated the two germline ends. The germline V gene has CDR1 SGHTA and CDR2 FQGNSA. CDR3 length: 15 amino acids.

This chain connects TRBV2 to TRBJ2-1; possibly TRBD2 for D (5 bases). Trimming shortened V by 6 bases and J by 7 bases, and 13 bases separated the two germline ends. This CDR3 is built from 13 residues. The V gene's germline CDR1 is SNHLY and CDR2 FYNNEI. The CDR3 region has the DNA TGTGCCAGCAGCTGGGGAGCCAAGAATGAGCAGTTCTTC. Its translation: CASSWGAKNEQFF.

The gene calls are TRBV20-1 and TRBJ2-7, with TRBD2 as a possible D gene (6 bases). V was pared by 3 bases and J by 4 bases, with 7 bases between. The CDR3 runs to 11 residues. Germline V gives CDR1 DFQATT, CDR2 SNEGSKA (reference sequence). CDR3 in amino acids: CSARGLYEQYF. CDR3 bases: TGCAGTGCTAGGGGACTTTACGAGCAGTACTTC.